One and the same sample provided the 11 T cell receptor beta chains below, sequenced in a study of identical twins. In TCRdb, the 5' RACE reads were re-called with MiXCR into one record per CDR3 protein. The sample has about 1.7 million distinct CDR3 sequences, roughly 35% seen once. Material: cord blood. These receptor sequences come from a newborn girl in good health.

The sample holds one count of this clonotype. The V gene is TRBV4-1, the J gene TRBJ2-6; D is uncertain. CDR3 length: 16 residues. The V and J ends lost 4 bases and 0 bases respectively, with 10 bases between them. The germline V gene encodes CDR1 MGHRA and CDR2 YSYEKL. As DNA, the CDR3 is TGCGCCAGCAGCCTCTCAGCCATCTCTGGGGCCAACGTCCTGACTTTC. Translating gives CASSLSAISGANVLTF.

The gene calls are TRBV20-1 and TRBJ2-7; unclear D gene. This CDR3 region has 13 residues. Per germline, CDR1 DFQATT and CDR2 SNEGSKA (reference sequence). Trimming cost V 1 base and J 2 bases, with 9 bases left between them. The CDR3 DNA is TGCAGTGCTAGAGTCGAGGACCCCTACGAGCAGTACTTC. Translation: CSARVEDPYEQYF.

J is TRBJ2-1 and V is TRBV7-9; no firm D call. The J call is uncertain, as TRBJ2-7 better fits the DNA end. Germline assignment: CDR1 SEHNR and CDR2 FQNEAQ (reference sequence). The CDR3 is 13 amino acids. DNA of the CDR3: TGTGCCAGCAGCCCCTTCTCCTACAATGAGCAGTACTTC. This sequence encodes CASSPFSYNEQYF.

With respect to this clonotype: This could be a read error, since a much larger clone is one nucleotide away. The chain joins TRBV29-1 to TRBJ2-1; TRBD1 might be the D (5 bases). V gave up 3 bases and J gave up 13 bases, with 19 bases separating them. Per germline, CDR1 SQVTM and CDR2 ANQGSEA. This CDR3 is built from 13 residues. The CDR3 region is CSVDAPGLETQFF. In DNA form, the CDR3 reads TGCAGCGTTGATGCTCCAGGGTTGGAGACCCAGTTCTTC.

This clonotype was counted only a few times. The chain uses TRBV7-2 and TRBJ1-6; 7 bases fit TRBD1. The J segment lost 9 bases and the V segment lost 3 bases, leaving 8 bases of the junction unmatched. The CDR3 spans 15 residues. CDR1 is SGHTA, CDR2 FQGNSA, per germline. The CDR3 nucleotides are TGTGCCAGCAGCTTGAGACAGGGTTTTAGTTCACCCCTCCACTTT. Amino acid sequence: CASSLRQGFSSPLHF.

This clonotype was detected only once. The V and J genes are TRBV20-1 and TRBJ2-3; D is unresolved. This CDR3 region has 14 residues. Germline lookup yields CDR1 DFQATT and CDR2 SNEGSKA (reference sequence). The V gene lost 6 bases and the J gene lost 2 bases, with 15 bases spanning the gap. The CDR3: CSAHRLSFTDTQYF. CDR3 sequence (DNA): TGCAGTGCCCATAGACTGTCATTCACAGATACGCAGTATTTT.

In regard to this clonotype: A much more abundant neighbour one base away suggests this may be a read error. V usage is TRBV3-1 and J usage is TRBJ2-1, with 7 positions matching TRBD2. V was clipped by 4 bases and J by 13 bases; unmatched bases: 16. This CDR3 has 15 residues. Germline CDR1 reads LGHDT; CDR2 reads YNNKEL (reference sequence). The CDR3 is CASSLRTSSLWTQFF. The CDR3 nucleotides are TGTGCCAGCAGCCTCAGGACTAGTTCCCTGTGGACCCAGTTCTTC.

The genes are TRBV27 and TRBJ2-1; tentatively, D is TRBD2 (6 bases). Trimming took off 7 bases at V and 1 base at J, with 11 bases between the two ends. The CDR3 totals 14 residues. Germline values: CDR1 MNHEY, CDR2 SMNVEV (reference sequence). The DNA for the CDR3 is TGTGCCAGCAAAGAGAGCGGGTCCTACAATGAGCAGTTCTTC. Protein sequence: CASKESGSYNEQFF.

V gene TRBV5-4 combines with J gene TRBJ2-1; D unresolved. The CDR3 has 12 residues. The V and J ends lost 3 bases and 9 bases respectively, with 10 bases between them. Germline V CDR1 and CDR2: SGHNT, YYREEE (reference sequence). The CDR3 DNA reads as TGTGCCAGCAGCTCGGCCAGCACTGAGCAGTTCTTC. It is translated as CASSSASTEQFF.

This sequence joins TRBV30 and TRBJ1-1; D is unresolved. V lost 2 bases to trimming and J lost 0 bases, with 7 bases between them. This CDR3 region has 13 residues. Per the germline V gene, CDR1 is GTSNPN and CDR2 is SVGIG (reference sequence). Here the CDR3 DNA reads TGTGCCTGGAGTTTGGGCCTGAACACTGAAGCTTTCTTT. The encoded protein is CAWSLGLNTEAFF.

The J gene is TRBJ1-4, the V gene TRBV12-3 or TRBV12-4, with 12 bases lining up with TRBD1. CDR3 length: 16 residues. The V segment lost 5 bases and the J segment 5 bases; nucleotides outside the gene matches: 6. CDR3 sequence (DNA): TGTGCCAGCAGTCTCCCCGGGACAGGGGGCAATGAAAAACTGTTTTTT. Encoded protein: CASSLPGTGGNEKLFF.